This T cell receptor (beta chain) was retrieved from a study of blood T cells in healthy people across ages. Trimming left V 4 bases short and J 6 bases short, with 13 bases between. Looked up from germline, CDR1 is SGHRS and CDR2 is YFSETQ. The CDR3 covers 14 residues. Primed by a sample-barcoded 5' primer and a J-beta primer mix, a second PCR proceeded for 7 to 11 cycles. TCRdb reanalysed the 5' RACE reads using MiXCR and keeps one entry per CDR3 protein. Here the sample spans 1 million or so distinct CDR3 sequences, around 27% being singletons. These data also formed part of another study, on T cells of mothers and their children. From that study: Researchers put all of the extracted RNA into cDNA synthesis, using roughly 1.5 ug per 15 ul. Amplification in the second PCR used the M1S primer, which added sample barcodes and 2-4 random nucleotides.

This TCR derives from a girl aged 2 to 10 in good health. Specimen: blood. This chain joins TRBV5-1 and TRBJ2-2; D is perhaps TRBD1 (5 bases). CDR3 protein: CASSLSMTAGELFF. In DNA, the CDR3 is TGCGCCAGCAGCCTCTCAATGACAGCCGGGGAGCTGTTTTTT.